What follows describes a single TCR beta chain. The data are from a study of blood T cell repertoires in COVID-19. In the study overall: Samples representing acute and convalescent COVID-19 were sourced from the United States, Italy and Spain. Nucleic acid was either cDNA or gDNA, and it came from T cells, B-cell-depleted T cells, or PBMCs.

Original handling: The assay estimated nucleated cells by amplifying reference gene primers. TCRdb's copy holds only in-frame clones and misses some; the assay was immunoSEQ multiplex PCR. The DNA gave D and trimming, while V, J and clone size come from that table. The sample shows about 150,000 clones, around 80% of them seen only once. Losses at the gene ends were 1 base for V and 7 bases for J; bases not matched to a gene: 8. The CDR3 runs 16 residues. Germline V gives CDR1 LNHDA, CDR2 SQIVND (reference sequence). The J gene is TRBJ2-2, the V gene TRBV19; 8 bases align to TRBD1. This receptor was obtained from a man aged 50 or older with acute or convalescent COVID-19. The sequenced sample consisted of peripheral blood. The CDR3 bases are TGTGCCAGTAGTATAGCTAGGACAGGGTCTGGCGGGGAGCTGTTTTTT. It encodes CASSIARTGSGGELFF.